This T cell receptor (beta chain) emerged from a study of follicular helper T cells after annual influenza vaccination. Study-level findings and limits: Day 7 ICOS+CD38+ clones were most often found later in ICOS-CD38- cTfh cells.

CDR3 length: 14 amino acids. V gave up 3 bases and J gave up 2 bases, with 11 bases separating them. CDR1 and CDR2 from the germline V gene are SGHRS and YFSETQ. About this clone: The target antigen is unknown.

Here immunoSEQ multiplex PCR was the method, and the copy in TCRdb shows in-frame clones only, minus some. In the table there are 8,000 to 10,000 clones, about four fifths of which are singletons. Documented time point: 2014-2015 season, 7 days after vaccination. Subjects lived in the community and lacked influenza vaccine within the prior 6 months. The sequence was collected from an adult who received the influenza vaccine. This chain links TRBV5-1 with TRBJ2-5; perhaps TRBD1 as D (6 bases). The sample was CXCR5- memory CD4+ T cells sorted from blood, taken 7 days after influenza vaccination. CDR3 in amino acids: CASSSSGQQETQYF. The CDR3, as DNA: TGCGCCAGCAGCTCCTCAGGACAGCAAGAGACCCAGTACTTC.